A selection of T cell receptor beta chains follows, all from one sample in a study of vaccination effects on CD4 cells after COVID-19. TCRdb keeps only in-frame clones here, not all; method: immunoSEQ multiplex PCR. Seen here are more than 25,000 clones, about 63% observed once, and the top ten hold around 28%. Antigen specificity for these receptors is unknown. Sequences were derived from CD4+ T cells from PBMCs cultured with HCoV-229E spike peptides, sampled before COVID-19 vaccination. The receptors stem from a human donor who received a COVID-19 vaccine. CDR3s include the opening cysteine and the closing phenylalanine or tryptophan. The D gene is left open where the match is weak. Rows give clone size only sometimes, using once, few, many, or a class for an expanded clone.

size: few; D: NA; J: TRBJ2-3; V: TRBV4-1; CDR3: CASSQEGSGEGGDTQYF; DNA: TGCGCCAGCAGCCAAGAGGGAAGCGGAGAGGGGGGAGATACGCAGTATTTT
size: NA; D: NA; J: TRBJ1-3; V: TRBV19; CDR3: CASLTASGNTIYF; DNA: TGTGCCAGCCTTACCGCCTCTGGAAACACCATATATTTT
size: NA; D: TRBD2; J: TRBJ2-1; V: TRBV18; CDR3: CASSPPQAGVRGNEQFF; DNA: TGTGCCAGCTCACCACCCCAAGCGGGAGTGAGGGGAAATGAGCAGTTCTTC
size: NA; D: TRBD1; J: TRBJ1-1; V: TRBV4-2; CDR3: CASSPSTGGARAEAFF; DNA: TGTGCCAGCAGCCCATCTACAGGGGGCGCCCGCGCTGAAGCTTTCTTT
size: NA; D: TRBD2; J: TRBJ2-7; V: TRBV10-3; CDR3: CAISVVGLGRNNEQYF; DNA: TGTGCCATCAGCGTCGTAGGACTAGGTAGGAACAACGAGCAGTACTTC
size: once; D: TRBD1; J: TRBJ1-6; V: TRBV2; CDR3: CASREWDSYNSPLHF; DNA: TGTGCCAGCAGGGAATGGGACAGCTATAATTCACCCCTCCACTTT
size: NA; D: NA; J: TRBJ1-4; V: TRBV7-2; CDR3: CASRPSGFNEKLFF; DNA: TGTGCCAGCAGACCCTCGGGTTTTAATGAAAAACTGTTTTTT
size: NA; D: NA; J: TRBJ1-3; V: TRBV9; CDR3: CASSVVNAGPYGNTIYF; DNA: TGTGCCAGCAGCGTAGTAAACGCAGGGCCCTATGGAAACACCATATATTTT
size: few; D: NA; J: TRBJ2-7; V: TRBV29-1; CDR3: CSASGRSYEQYF; DNA: TGCAGCGCATCGGGACGGTCCTACGAGCAGTACTTC
size: NA; D: NA; J: TRBJ1-2; V: TRBV2; CDR3: CASSDYRLHYGYTF; DNA: TGTGCCAGCAGTGACTACAGATTACACTATGGCTACACCTTC
size: NA; D: NA; J: TRBJ2-1; V: TRBV11-3; CDR3: CASSLVFSAGSYNEQFF; DNA: TGTGCCAGCAGCTTAGTATTTAGCGCCGGCTCCTACAATGAGCAGTTCTTC
size: NA; D: NA; J: TRBJ2-5; V: TRBV18; CDR3: CASSPGGRQTQYF; DNA: TGTGCCAGCTCACCAGGAGGCAGGCAGACCCAGTACTTC
size: NA; D: NA; J: TRBJ2-1; V: TRBV11-2; CDR3: CASTSSLYNEQFF; DNA: TGTGCCAGCACCTCATCCCTCTACAATGAGCAGTTCTTC
size: NA; D: NA; J: TRBJ2-5; V: TRBV3-1/TRBV3-2; CDR3: CASSLRGAETQYF; DNA: TGTGCCAGCAGTCTTCGAGGGGCAGAGACCCAGTACTTC
size: few; D: NA; J: TRBJ2-1; V: TRBV9; CDR3: CASSGASGSSYNEQFF; DNA: TGTGCCAGCAGCGGAGCAAGCGGTAGCTCCTACAATGAGCAGTTCTTC
size: NA; D: NA; J: TRBJ2-5; V: TRBV7-2; CDR3: CASSVVQETQYF; DNA: TGTGCCAGCAGTGTAGTCCAAGAGACCCAGTACTTC
size: NA; D: TRBD1; J: TRBJ2-7; V: TRBV18; CDR3: CASSPRQGTLSEQYF; DNA: TGTGCCAGCTCACCTCGACAGGGTACATTGAGCGAGCAGTACTTC